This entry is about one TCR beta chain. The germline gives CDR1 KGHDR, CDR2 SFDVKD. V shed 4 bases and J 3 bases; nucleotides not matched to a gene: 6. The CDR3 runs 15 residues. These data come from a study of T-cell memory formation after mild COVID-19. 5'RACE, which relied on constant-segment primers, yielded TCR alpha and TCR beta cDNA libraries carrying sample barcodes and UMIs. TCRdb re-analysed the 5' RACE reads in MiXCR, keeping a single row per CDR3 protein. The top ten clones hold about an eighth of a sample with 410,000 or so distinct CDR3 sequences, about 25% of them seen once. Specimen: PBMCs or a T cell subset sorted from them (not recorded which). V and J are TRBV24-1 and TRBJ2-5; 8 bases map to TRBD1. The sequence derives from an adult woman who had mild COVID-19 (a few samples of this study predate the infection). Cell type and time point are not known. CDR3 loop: CATSDLQGVKETQYF. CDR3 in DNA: TGTGCCACCAGTGACCTACAGGGGGTCAAAGAGACCCAGTACTTC.